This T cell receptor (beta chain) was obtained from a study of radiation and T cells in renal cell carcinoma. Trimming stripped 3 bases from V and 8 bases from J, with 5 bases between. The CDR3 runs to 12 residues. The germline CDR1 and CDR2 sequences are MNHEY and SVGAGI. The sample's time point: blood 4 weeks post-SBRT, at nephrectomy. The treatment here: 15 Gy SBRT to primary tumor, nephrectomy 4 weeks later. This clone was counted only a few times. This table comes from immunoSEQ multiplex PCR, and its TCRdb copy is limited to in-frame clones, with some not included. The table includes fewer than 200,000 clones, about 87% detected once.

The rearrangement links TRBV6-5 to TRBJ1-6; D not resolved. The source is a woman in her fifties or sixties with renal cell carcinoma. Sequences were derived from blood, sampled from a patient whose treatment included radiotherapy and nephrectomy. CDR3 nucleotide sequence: TGTGCCAGCAGTTATATGGATTCACCCCTCCACTTT. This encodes CASSYMDSPLHF.